This T cell receptor beta chain is from a study of cytomegalovirus exposure and HLA in healthy donors. Study results and limitations: Despite most TCR sequences being rare, some public TCRs occurred in many donors. A later analysis reportedly identified an Asian-associated ancestry cluster as carrying fewer N-insertions than the approximately 620-donor mean.

Worth noting for this clone: Antigen specificity is unknown.

With V trimmed by 7 bases and J by 6 bases, 5 bases remained unmatched. Germline V gives CDR1 MGHDK, CDR2 SYGVNS. CDR3 length: 13 amino acids. PCR primers comprised 60 Vbeta and 13 Jbeta primers. The data were produced by immunoSEQ multiplex PCR, yet TCRdb's version contains in-frame clones alone and is incomplete. The sample consists of roughly 140,000 clones, 65% to 90% of them appearing once. The sample taken for sequencing was PBMCs. The source is a woman aged 50 to 60 in good health and CMV-seropositive. The rearrangement links TRBV25-1 to TRBJ2-3; 9 bases match TRBD2. The CDR3 protein is CASTVAGDDTQYF. Written as DNA, the CDR3 is TGTGCCAGCACGGTAGCGGGGGATGATACGCAGTATTTT.